The table lists the clone carrying this TCR beta chain with a count of one. Its antigen is undetermined. The data derive from a study of OX40 agonist ivuxolimab in advanced cancers. About the study: At doses from 0.01 to 10 mg/kg, patients were given intravenous ivuxolimab every 2 weeks. Antecedent anti-PD-1, anti-PD-L1 or anti-CTLA-4 therapy was permissible, with under 50% having received some. Recorded diagnoses for dose-escalation patients were hepatocellular carcinoma, melanoma, renal cell or head and neck cancer. Study-level findings and limits: There was clonal expansion of CD4+ and CD8+ blood T cells by week 6 at 0.1 to 3.0 mg/kg.

The table came from immunoSEQ multiplex PCR; TCRdb's copy has only in-frame clones and leaves some out. The sample yields 85,000 to 90,000 clones, approximately 85% seen once. Sequencing used CD4+ or CD8+ T cells sorted from blood, obtained in a trial of the OX40 agonist ivuxolimab. This TCR came from an adult with an advanced solid tumor such as melanoma, head and neck, liver or kidney cancer.

CDR3 sequence (DNA): TGTGCCAGCAGCGTAGGACTGACTAATGAAAAACTGTTTTTT. Translated: CASSVGLTNEKLFF. This rearrangement joins TRBV9 to TRBJ1-4, with D unclear. Germline CDR1 is SGDLS and CDR2 is YYNGEE. The CDR3 length is 14 residues. V was clipped by 0 bases and J by 2 bases, with 5 bases between them.